The present T cell receptor beta chain was sequenced within a study of blood T cells in healthy people across ages. Trimming pared 5 bases from V and 2 bases from J, leaving 15 bases between. The germline CDR1 and CDR2 sequences are SGHTA and FQGNSA. This CDR3 contains 15 residues. A J-beta primer mix and a sample-barcoded 5' primer were used in a second PCR of about 7 to 12 cycles. TCRdb reprocessed the 5' RACE reads with MiXCR, giving one entry per CDR3 protein. The sample holds 750,000 to 1,000,000 distinct CDR3 sequences, approximately 32% seen once. These same data were also listed under a study on T cells of mothers and their children. As reported in that work: Reverse transcription into cDNA received all extracted RNA, at approximately 1.5 ug per 15 ul. Compared with unrelated pairs, related mother-child pairs had slightly higher, non-significant overlap.

Sequencing input: blood. The chain recombines TRBV7-2 with TRBJ2-5; D might be TRBD2 (7 bases). The clonotype comes from a woman in her forties in good health. The CDR3 nucleotides are TGTGCCAGCAGCGCGCCGGGGGGCCGTCAAGAGACCCAGTACTTC. Amino acids: CASSAPGGRQETQYF.